This TCR beta chain was recorded in a study of identical twins (dated by TCRdb to between 2015 and 2016). Background on the whole study: To test whether fetal clonotypes persist, the study used deep sequencing on TCR alpha and beta repertoires from monozygotic twins, unrelated adults of various ages, and cord blood. Replicate twin experiments were performed at different times using different library preparation protocols to rule out contamination. The paper's findings and limits, for the study overall: In beta out-of-frame sequences, excess twin sharing was weaker, because having fewer shared sequences lowered the signal-to-noise ratio. Compared with coincidental sharing between unrelated individuals, an excess of low generation-probability sequences was observed among out-of-frame TCR alpha sequences shared between twins. Fewer insertions were carried by abundant cord blood beta clonotypes; a weaker similar trend was observed in young adult naive repertoires, while no such trend was observed in memory repertoires. Out-of-frame TCR alpha sharing in monozygotic twins was systematically underestimated by recombination models, whereas sharing between unrelated individuals was in agreement with the recombination models. Conclusions relied on cross-sectional statistical analysis, since the same donors could not be followed over many years. Invariant T cells such as MAIT and iNKT could partly confound zero-insertion analyses, although diverse VJ usage argued against such confounding for most clonotypes.

This clonotype showed up just a few times. The specificity of this receptor is unknown. Qualities for individual bases were not recorded, and no much larger clone is one base off. Every donor in the study was a healthy Caucasian. The twin cohort comprised three pairs of female monozygotic twins, all aged about 18 to 30 years. RNA for TCR libraries was isolated from peripheral blood mononuclear cells. Libraries were built with 5' RACE. The run used an Illumina HiSeq 2000. Template switching added a universal primer binding site, and the final cDNA carried a unique molecular identifier that allowed TCR cDNA molecules to be counted accurately. Specific primers in the conserved constant-segment region were used to synthesize first-strand cDNA for the TCR alpha and beta chains. To control for contamination, every cDNA library carried two barcodes: a SMART-Mk sample barcode plus Illumina barcodes. Two successive PCR steps introduced TruSeq adapter sequences along with Illumina sample barcodes. The TCR alpha and beta cDNA libraries were sequenced on the Illumina HiSeq platform using custom primers. The original pipeline was this. Unique molecular identifiers were extracted from raw reads with MiGEC, and CDR3 positions were determined with MiXCR. For each individual, recombination models were inferred using an EM algorithm with the repgenHMM and IGoR tools. Shared clonotypes were analyzed with the tcR package in R, and sharing was normalized by the product of cloneset sizes. To study raw recombination without the effects of thymic and clonal selection, out-of-frame nonproductive sequences were analyzed. The public reads were run again by TCRdb, first through fastp at Q25 and then through MiXCR, and only productive beta chains were kept. Identical CDR3 proteins give one entry, which carries the most common genes and DNA. In this record, the V and J calls reflect TCRdb's handling and not the investigators' own analysis. Counted in this sample were roughly 700,000 distinct CDR3 sequences; around 8.3% of them appeared once. Clones ranked in the top ten supply 0.8% to 1% of the sample.

This same sample was also taken into another study, of yellow fever vaccine responses in identical twins. The second study, in turn, reports: The authors reported that the T cell response to vaccination in identical twins appeared partly convergent and partly personalized. The study precisely tracked vaccine-responding T cell clones in identical twins.

Sequencing used PBMCs. The clonotype comes from a young woman in good health.

The CDR3 in this case is CASSSVGDNFEQYF. The nucleotide sequence is TGTGCCAGCTCGTCCGTTGGGGACAATTTCGAGCAGTACTTC. The rearrangement combines TRBV18 with TRBJ2-7; the D region possibly corresponds to TRBD1 (6 bases align). Trimming removed 6 bases from V and 6 bases from J, leaving 18 bases between the germline ends. CDR3 length: 14 amino acids, cysteine to phenylalanine. The only DNA kept is the CDR3, 42 bases in frame from the first base. The germline V gene specifies KGHSH as CDR1 and LQKENI as CDR2.